One T cell receptor (beta chain) is described in this entry. Its antigen is still unknown. Generated by immunoSEQ multiplex PCR, the TCRdb table keeps only in-frame clones and is missing some. In the table there are more than 60,000 clones, 72% of which are singletons. This sample is part of a study of vaccination effects on CD4 cells after COVID-19. Study at large: In the ViraFEST assay, antigen-specific CD4+ clonotypes were identified by expansion after peptide-pool stimulation.

Whole-study results and caveats: Vaccine-induced new clones formed most post-vaccine spike-reactive clones in convalescents. Clones arising from infection and from vaccination showed marked clonal contraction late after vaccination.

Investigators separated out CD4+ T cells once 9 to 11 days of culture had passed. V gave up 7 bases and J gave up 4 bases; unmatched junction bases: 5. Germline CDR1 ENHRY, CDR2 SYGVKD. This CDR3 contains 14 residues. Material: CD4+ T cells from PBMCs cultured without peptide, obtained before COVID-19 vaccination. This TCR was sampled from a human donor who had a prior SARS-CoV-2 infection. The chain links TRBV10-3 to TRBJ2-7; 12 bases agree with TRBD2. The CDR3 DNA sequence: TGTGCCATCAAAACTAGCGGGAGGACGTACGAGCAGTACTTC. Its translation: CAIKTSGRTYEQYF.